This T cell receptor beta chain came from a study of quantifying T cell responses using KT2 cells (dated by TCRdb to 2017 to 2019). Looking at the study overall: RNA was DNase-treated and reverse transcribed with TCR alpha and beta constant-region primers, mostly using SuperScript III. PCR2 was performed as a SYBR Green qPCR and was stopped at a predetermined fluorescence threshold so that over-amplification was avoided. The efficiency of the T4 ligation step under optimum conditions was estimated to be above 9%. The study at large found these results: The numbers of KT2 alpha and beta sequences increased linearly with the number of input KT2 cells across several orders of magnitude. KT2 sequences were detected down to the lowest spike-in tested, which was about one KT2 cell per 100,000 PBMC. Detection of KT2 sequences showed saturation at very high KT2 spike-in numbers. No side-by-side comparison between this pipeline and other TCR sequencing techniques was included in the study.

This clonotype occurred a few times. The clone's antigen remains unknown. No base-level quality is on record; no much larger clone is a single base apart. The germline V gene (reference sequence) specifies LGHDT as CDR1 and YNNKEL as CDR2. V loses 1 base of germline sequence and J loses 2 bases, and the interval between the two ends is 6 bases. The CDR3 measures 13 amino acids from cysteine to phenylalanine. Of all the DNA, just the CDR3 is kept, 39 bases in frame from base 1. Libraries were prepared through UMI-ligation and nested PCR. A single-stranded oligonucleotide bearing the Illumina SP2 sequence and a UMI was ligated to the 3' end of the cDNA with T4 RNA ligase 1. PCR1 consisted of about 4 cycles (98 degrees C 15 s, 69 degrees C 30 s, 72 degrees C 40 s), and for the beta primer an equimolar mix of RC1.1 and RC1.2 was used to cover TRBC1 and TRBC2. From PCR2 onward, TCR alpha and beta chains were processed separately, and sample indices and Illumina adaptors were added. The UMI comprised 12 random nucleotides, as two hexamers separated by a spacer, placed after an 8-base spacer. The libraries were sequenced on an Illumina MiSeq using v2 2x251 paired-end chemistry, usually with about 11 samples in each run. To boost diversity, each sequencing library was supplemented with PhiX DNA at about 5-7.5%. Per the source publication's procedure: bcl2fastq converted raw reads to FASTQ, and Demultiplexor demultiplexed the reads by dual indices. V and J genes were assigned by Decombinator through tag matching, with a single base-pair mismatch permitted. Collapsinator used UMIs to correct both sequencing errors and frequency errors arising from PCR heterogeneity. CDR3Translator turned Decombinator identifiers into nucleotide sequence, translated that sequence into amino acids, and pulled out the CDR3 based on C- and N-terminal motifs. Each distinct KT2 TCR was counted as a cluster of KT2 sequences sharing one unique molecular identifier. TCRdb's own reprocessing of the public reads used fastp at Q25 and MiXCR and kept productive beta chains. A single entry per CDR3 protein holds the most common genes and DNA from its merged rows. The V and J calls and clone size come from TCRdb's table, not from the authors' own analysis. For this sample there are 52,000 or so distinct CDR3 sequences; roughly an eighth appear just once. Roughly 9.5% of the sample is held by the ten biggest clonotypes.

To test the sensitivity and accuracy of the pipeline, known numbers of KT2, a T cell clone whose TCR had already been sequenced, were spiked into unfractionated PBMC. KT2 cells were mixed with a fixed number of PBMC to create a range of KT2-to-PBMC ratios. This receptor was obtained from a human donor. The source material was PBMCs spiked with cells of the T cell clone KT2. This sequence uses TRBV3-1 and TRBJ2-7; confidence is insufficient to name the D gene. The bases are TGTGCCAGCAGCCAAGTGGGCCCCTACGAGCAGTACTTC. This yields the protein CASSQVGPYEQYF.